The rows below give T cell receptor beta chains drawn from one sample of a study of T cell repertoires in cytomegalovirus infection. TCRdb re-called the reads through MiXCR, storing one row per CDR3 protein. Here the sample spans approximately 550,000 distinct CDR3 sequences, approximately 15% being singletons. Sequenced material: CD8+ T cells from PBMCs. The source is a human donor in good health (CMV status not recorded). Some clones in this sample may be carry-over from other donors' samples. Each CDR3 is given without its conserved first and last residue.

14,TRBV20-1,TRBJ2-5,SARDRSGGAQETQY
13,TRBV4-1,TRBJ1-5,ASSQTQGAGQPQH
12,TRBV12-3/TRBV12-4,TRBJ1-6,ASSFTSFNSPLH
13,TRBV7-2,TRBJ2-7,ASSLTTSGFYEQY
10,TRBV11-1,TRBJ2-7,ASSLSQDEQY
13,TRBV9,TRBJ2-3,ASSPRTVSTDTQY
16,TRBV5-5,TRBJ2-2,ASSGDTNTSGGAGELF
12,TRBV29-1,TRBJ2-1,SVEGLAGVNEQF
12,TRBV9,TRBJ1-6,ASSEGPGNSPLH
8,TRBV12-3/TRBV12-4,TRBJ2-1,ASGGGEQF
12,TRBV10-3,TRBJ2-1,AISGSSSYNEQF
13,TRBV7-9,TRBJ2-4,ASSLGGYPKNIQY
14,TRBV7-2,TRBJ2-1,ASSILAGGPYNEQF
10,TRBV19,TRBJ2-5,ASLGARGTQY
13,TRBV27,TRBJ1-1,ASSPYRTLSGEAF
12,TRBV27,TRBJ2-7,AVVTGTGGGEQY
17,TRBV6-5,TRBJ2-1,ASSYGAATDSSLYNEQF
14,TRBV19,TRBJ2-1,ASSIGSSRLVNEPF
10,TRBV19,TRBJ2-2,ASSAWTGELF
11,TRBV4-1,TRBJ2-5,ASSPSGTETQY
14,TRBV27,TRBJ2-3,ASSLLGGQGLDTQY
14,TRBV4-2,TRBJ2-3,ASSQDGTGSTDTQY
10,TRBV5-1,TRBJ1-2,ASSLGGDGYT
13,TRBV5-1,TRBJ1-5,ASSPGLDFNQPQH
11,TRBV27,TRBJ2-7,ASSQDRVYEQY